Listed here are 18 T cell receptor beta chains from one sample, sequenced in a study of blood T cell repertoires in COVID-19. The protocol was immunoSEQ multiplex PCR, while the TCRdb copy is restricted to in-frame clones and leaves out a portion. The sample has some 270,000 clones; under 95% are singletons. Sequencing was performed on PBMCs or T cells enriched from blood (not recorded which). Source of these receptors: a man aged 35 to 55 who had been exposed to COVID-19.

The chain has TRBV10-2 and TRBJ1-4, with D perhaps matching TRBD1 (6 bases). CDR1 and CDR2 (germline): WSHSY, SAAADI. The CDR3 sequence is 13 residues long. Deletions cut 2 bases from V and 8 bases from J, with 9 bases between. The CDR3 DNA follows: TGCGCCAGCAGTGAGAGGGGGAAAGAAAAACTGTTTTTT. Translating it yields CASSERGKEKLFF.

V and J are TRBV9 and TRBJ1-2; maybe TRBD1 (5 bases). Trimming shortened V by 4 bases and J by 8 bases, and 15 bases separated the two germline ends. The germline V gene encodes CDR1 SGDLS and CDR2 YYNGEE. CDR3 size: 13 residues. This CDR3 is CASSTQGGEGYTF. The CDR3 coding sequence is TGTGCCAGCAGCACCCAGGGAGGGGAGGGCTACACCTTC.

CDR3 in amino acids: CASSLAEITYEQYF. The CDR3 nucleotides are TGCGCCAGCAGCTTGGCGGAGATTACCTACGAGCAGTACTTC. The chain has TRBV5-1 and TRBJ2-7, with D unclear. Germline V gene sequence: CDR1 SGHRS, CDR2 YFSETQ. The CDR3 has 14 residues. V lost 0 bases, J lost 2 bases, and 9 bases lay in between.

The CDR3 region has the DNA TGTGCCAGCAGGAGAATCCAAGAGACCCAGTACTTC. Its protein product is CASRRIQETQYF. This chain connects TRBV7-9 to TRBJ2-5, with no clear D. V shed 6 bases and J shed 1 base, with 6 bases lying between them. Looked up from germline, CDR1 is SEHNR and CDR2 is FQNEAQ (reference sequence). The CDR3 runs to 12 residues.

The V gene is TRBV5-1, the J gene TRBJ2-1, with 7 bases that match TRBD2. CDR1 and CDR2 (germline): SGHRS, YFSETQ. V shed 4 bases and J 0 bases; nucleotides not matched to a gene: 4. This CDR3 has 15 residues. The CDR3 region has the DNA TGCGCCAGCAGCACCGGGACTACCTCCTACAATGAGCAGTTCTTC. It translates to CASSTGTTSYNEQFF. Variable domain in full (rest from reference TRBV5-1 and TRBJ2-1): KAGVTQTPRYLIKTRGQQVTLSCSPISGHRSVSWYQQTPGQGLQFLFEYFSETQRNKGNFPGRFSGRQFSNSRSEMNVSTLELGDSALYLCASSTGTTSYNEQFFGPGTRLTVL.

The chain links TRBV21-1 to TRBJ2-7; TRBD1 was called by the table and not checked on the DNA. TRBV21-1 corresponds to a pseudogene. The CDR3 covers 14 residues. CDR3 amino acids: CASTRDRGPHEQYF. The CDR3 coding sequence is TGTGCCAGCACCCGGGACAGGGGTCCCCACGAGCAGTACTTC.

The CDR3, as DNA: TGTGCCAGCAGTGCTACCGGGACAGGGTTCTACGAGCAGTACTTC. Translated: CASSATGTGFYEQYF. The gene calls are TRBV25-1 and TRBJ2-7, with 9 bases matching TRBD1. The CDR3 sequence is 15 residues long. The germline V gene encodes CDR1 MGHDK and CDR2 SYGVNS. With 4 bases clipped from V and 3 bases from J, the junction kept 7 bases outside the gene matches.

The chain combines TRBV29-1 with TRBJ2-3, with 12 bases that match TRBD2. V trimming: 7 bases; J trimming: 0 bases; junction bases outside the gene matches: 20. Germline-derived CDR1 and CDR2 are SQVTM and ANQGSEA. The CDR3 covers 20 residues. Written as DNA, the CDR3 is TGCAGCGCCAAGACTAGCGGGAGACCACCGCGAGTCTCTAGCACAGATACGCAGTATTTT. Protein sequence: CSAKTSGRPPRVSSTDTQYF.

In nucleotides, the CDR3 is TGTGCCAGCAGTTTTAGCGGTGGCGAGCAGTACTTC. It yields the protein CASSFSGGEQYF. V and J are TRBV27 and TRBJ2-7; D might be TRBD2 (6 bases). Germline-derived CDR1 and CDR2 are MNHEY and SMNVEV (reference sequence). The CDR3 is 12 residues long. V lost 3 bases to trimming and J lost 6 bases, with 9 bases between them.

CDR3 region: CASRGQKLYEQYF. CDR3 in DNA: TGTGCCAGCAGAGGACAGAAACTATACGAGCAGTACTTC. The chain uses TRBV25-1 and TRBJ2-7; weak D call: TRBD1 (6 bases). CDR1 is MGHDK and CDR2 is SYGVNS in the germline V gene. The CDR3 extends over 13 amino acids. V was clipped by 6 bases and J by 4 bases, with 13 bases between them.

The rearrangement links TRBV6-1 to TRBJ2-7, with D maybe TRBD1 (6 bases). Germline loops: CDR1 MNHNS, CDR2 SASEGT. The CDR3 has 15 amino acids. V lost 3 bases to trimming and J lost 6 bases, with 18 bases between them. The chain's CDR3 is CASSEVAGELREQYF. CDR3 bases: TGTGCCAGCAGTGAGGTGGCAGGGGAGTTGCGCGAGCAGTACTTC.

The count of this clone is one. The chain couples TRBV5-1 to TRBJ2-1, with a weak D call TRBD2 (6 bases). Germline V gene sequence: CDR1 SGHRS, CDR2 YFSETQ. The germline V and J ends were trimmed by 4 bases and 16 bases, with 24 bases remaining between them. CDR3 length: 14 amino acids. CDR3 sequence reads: CASSDGEALGSKFF. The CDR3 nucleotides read TGCGCCAGCAGCGACGGGGAGGCCTTAGGGTCCAAATTCTTC.

CDR3 protein: CASSRGRNTEAFF. The CDR3 bases are TGTGCCAGCAGTAGGGGCAGGAACACTGAAGCTTTCTTT. J is TRBJ1-1 and V is TRBV7-2; D may be TRBD1 (5 bases). The CDR3 covers 13 residues. V lost 6 bases and J 1 base, leaving 9 bases between the germline ends. Germline CDR1 is SGHTA and CDR2 is FQGNSA.

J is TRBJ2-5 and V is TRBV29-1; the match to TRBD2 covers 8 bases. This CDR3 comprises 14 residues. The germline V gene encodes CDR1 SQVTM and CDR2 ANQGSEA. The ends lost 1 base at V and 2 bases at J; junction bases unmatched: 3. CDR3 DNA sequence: TGCAGCGTTGAAGGACTAGCGAAGCAAGAGACCCAGTACTTC. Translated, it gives CSVEGLAKQETQYF.

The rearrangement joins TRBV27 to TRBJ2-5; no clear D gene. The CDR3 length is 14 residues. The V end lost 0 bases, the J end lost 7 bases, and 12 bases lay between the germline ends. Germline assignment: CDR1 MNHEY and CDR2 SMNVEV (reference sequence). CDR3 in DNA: TGTGCCAGCAGTTTATCGACAACATTGGGGACCCAGTACTTC. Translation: CASSLSTTLGTQYF.

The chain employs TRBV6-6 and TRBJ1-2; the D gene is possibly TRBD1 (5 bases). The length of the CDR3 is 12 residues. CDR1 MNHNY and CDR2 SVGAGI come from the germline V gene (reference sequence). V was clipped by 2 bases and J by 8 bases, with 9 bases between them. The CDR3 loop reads CASSYGARGYTF. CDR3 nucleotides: TGTGCCAGCAGTTACGGGGCCCGCGGCTACACCTTC.

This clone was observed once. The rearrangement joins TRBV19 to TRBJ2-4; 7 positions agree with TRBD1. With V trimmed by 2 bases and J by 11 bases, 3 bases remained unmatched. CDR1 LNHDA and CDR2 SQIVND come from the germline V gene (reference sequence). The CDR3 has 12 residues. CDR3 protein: CASSIIGGFQYF. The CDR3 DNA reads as TGTGCCAGTAGTATAATAGGGGGCTTTCAGTACTTC.

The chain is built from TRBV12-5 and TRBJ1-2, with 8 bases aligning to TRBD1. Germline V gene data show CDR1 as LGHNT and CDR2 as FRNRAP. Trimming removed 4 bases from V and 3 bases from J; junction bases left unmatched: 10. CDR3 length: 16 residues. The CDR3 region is CASGWDAGGEDYGYTF. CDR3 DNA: TGTGCTAGTGGTTGGGACGCAGGGGGCGAAGACTATGGCTACACCTTC.